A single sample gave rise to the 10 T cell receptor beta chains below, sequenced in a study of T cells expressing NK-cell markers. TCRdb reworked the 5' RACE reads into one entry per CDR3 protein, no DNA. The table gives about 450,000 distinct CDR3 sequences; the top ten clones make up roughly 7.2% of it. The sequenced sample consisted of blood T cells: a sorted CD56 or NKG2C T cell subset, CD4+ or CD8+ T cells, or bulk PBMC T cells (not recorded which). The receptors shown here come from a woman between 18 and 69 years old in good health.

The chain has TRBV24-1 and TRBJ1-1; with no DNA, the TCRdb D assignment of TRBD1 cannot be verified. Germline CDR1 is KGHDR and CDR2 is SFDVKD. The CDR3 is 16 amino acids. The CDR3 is CARRSGTGSMNTEAFF.

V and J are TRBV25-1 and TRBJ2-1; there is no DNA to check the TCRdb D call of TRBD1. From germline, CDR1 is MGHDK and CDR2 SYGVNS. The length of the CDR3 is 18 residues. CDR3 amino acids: CASSESPFGGDTYNEQFF.

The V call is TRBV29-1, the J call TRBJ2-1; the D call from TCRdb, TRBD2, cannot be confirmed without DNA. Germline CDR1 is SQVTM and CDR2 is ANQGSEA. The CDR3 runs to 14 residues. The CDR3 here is CSVLAGDSYNEQFF.

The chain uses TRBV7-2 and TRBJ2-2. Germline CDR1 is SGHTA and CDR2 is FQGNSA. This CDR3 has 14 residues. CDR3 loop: CASSLGRNTGELFF. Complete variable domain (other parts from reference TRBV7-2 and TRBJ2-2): GAGVSQSPSNKVTEKGKDVELRCDPISGHTALYWYRQSLGQGLEFLIYFQGNSAPDKSGLPSDRFSAERTGGSVSTLTIQRTQQEDSAVYLCASSLGRNTGELFFGEGSRLTVL.

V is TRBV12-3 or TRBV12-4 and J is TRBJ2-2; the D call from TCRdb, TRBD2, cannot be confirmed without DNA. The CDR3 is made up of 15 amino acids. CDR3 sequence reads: CASSPARGGTGELFF.

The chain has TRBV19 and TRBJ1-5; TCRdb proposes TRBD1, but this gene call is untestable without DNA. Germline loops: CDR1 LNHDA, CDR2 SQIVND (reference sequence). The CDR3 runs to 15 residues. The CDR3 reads CASSIGGRGNQPQHF.

The CDR3 sequence is CARQRDTEAFF. The chain couples TRBV6-1 to TRBJ1-1. The CDR3 contains 11 residues. CDR1 is MNHNS and CDR2 is SASEGT in the germline V gene.

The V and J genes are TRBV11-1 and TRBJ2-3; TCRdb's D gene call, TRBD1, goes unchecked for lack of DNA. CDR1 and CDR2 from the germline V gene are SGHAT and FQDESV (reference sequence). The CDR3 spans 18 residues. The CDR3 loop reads CASSLFSGTQKPVDTQYF.

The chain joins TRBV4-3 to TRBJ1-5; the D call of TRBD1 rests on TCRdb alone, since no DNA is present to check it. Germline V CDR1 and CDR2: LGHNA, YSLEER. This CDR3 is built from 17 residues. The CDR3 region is CASSQDPGGLGNQPQHF.

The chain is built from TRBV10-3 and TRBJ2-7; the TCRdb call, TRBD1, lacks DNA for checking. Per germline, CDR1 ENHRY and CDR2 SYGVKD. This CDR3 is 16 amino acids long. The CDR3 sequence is CAISESGQGRWDEQYF.